The text below deals with one T cell receptor beta chain. Sequencing was performed with immunoSEQ multiplex PCR; in TCRdb, only in-frame clones are kept and a portion is missing. The sample lists just over 2,000,000 clones, about 95% seen once, with around 1.1% in the top ten. The sample belongs to a study of shared clonotypes between healthy human individuals. Naive CD8 cells, CD45RO-negative and positively selected for CCR7, excluded terminally differentiated effector memory CD45RA+ cells. The source is a man aged 18 to 30 in good health. The sequenced sample was naive CD8+ T cells sorted from blood.

CDR3: CASSKTDRGNNSPLHF. The CDR3, as DNA: TGTGCCAGCAGCAAAACGGACAGGGGAAATAATTCACCCCTCCACTTT. V and J are TRBV21-1 and TRBJ1-6; no DNA check was done on the table's D call, TRBD1. TRBV21-1 corresponds to a pseudogene. This CDR3 is 16 amino acids long.